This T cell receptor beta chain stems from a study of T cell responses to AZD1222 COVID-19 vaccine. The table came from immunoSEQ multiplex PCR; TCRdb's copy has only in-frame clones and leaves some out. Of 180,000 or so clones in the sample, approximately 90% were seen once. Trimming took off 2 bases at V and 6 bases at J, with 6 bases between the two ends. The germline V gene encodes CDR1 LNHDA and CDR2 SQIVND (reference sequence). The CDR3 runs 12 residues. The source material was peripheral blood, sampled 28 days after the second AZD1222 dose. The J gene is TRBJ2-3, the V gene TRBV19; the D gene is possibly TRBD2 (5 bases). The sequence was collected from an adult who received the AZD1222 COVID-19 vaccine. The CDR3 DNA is TGTGCCAGTAGTATAAGGGAGGATACGCAGTATTTT. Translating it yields CASSIREDTQYF.